A single sample gave rise to the 5 T cell receptor beta chains below, sequenced in a study of shared clonotypes between healthy human individuals. Here immunoSEQ multiplex PCR was the method, and the copy in TCRdb shows in-frame clones only, minus some. The repertoire has approximately 710,000 clones, roughly 88% of them found once; the top ten carry about a third. The specimen was memory CD8+ T cells from PBMCs. Stated subset: CD45RO+ cells pooled with CCR7-negative TemRA cells. The receptors come from a man aged 18 to 29 in good health. Some clones in this sample may be carry-over from other donors' samples.

The chain joins TRBV6-5 to TRBJ2-7; the D gene is possibly TRBD1 (6 bases). The CDR3 contains 13 residues. V dropped 5 bases and J dropped 3 bases, with 11 bases sitting between them. CDR1 and CDR2 from the germline V gene are MNHEY and SVGAGI. The DNA of the CDR3 is TGTGCCAGCAGTCCCTCCAGGGGCTACGAGCAGTACTTC. Translated, it gives CASSPSRGYEQYF.

The chain links TRBV4-3 to TRBJ2-3, with 8 bases aligning to TRBD2. The CDR3 is made up of 17 amino acids. J lost 2 bases, V lost 0 bases, and 7 bases had no gene match. Germline loops: CDR1 LGHNA, CDR2 YSLEER. The DNA for the CDR3 is TGCGCCAGCAGCCAAGATCCGGGACTAGGGTTCACAGATACGCAGTATTTT. Residues: CASSQDPGLGFTDTQYF.

The chain uses TRBV7-9 and TRBJ2-1; D call uncertain. Germline V gene lookup returns CDR1 SEHNR and CDR2 FQNEAQ (reference sequence). The V end lost 5 bases, the J end lost 8 bases, and 19 bases lay between the germline ends. This CDR3 is built from 15 residues. CDR3: CASSPHTPLGDEQFF. CDR3 coding DNA: TGTGCCAGCAGCCCACACACCCCTCTCGGCGATGAGCAGTTCTTC.

This clone was counted a single time. The V gene is TRBV21-1, the J gene TRBJ2-1. TRBV21-1 is a known pseudogene. The CDR3 is 17 residues long. This CDR3 reads CASSKSKGLKFYNEQFF. The CDR3 DNA reads as TGTGCCAGCAGCAAAAGTAAAGGATTAAAGTTTTACAATGAGCAGTTCTTC.

The rearrangement uses TRBV13 and TRBJ2-4, with 7 bases matching TRBD1. Germline V gives CDR1 PRHDT, CDR2 FYEKMQ (reference sequence). The CDR3 is 16 residues long. V gave up 0 bases and J gave up 7 bases; unmatched junction bases: 9. In DNA, the CDR3 is TGTGCCAGCAGCTTAGGCCAGGGGGACCGAGGGAACATTCAGTACTTC. Protein: CASSLGQGDRGNIQYF.